The entry below describes one T cell receptor beta chain. Its antigen is not known. The sample is drawn from a study of yellow fever vaccine responses in identical twins. Notes on the study in general: On the reported evidence, twins' vaccine T cell responses seemed partly convergent and partly personalized.

Via MiXCR, TCRdb re-called the RT-PCR reads, giving one row per CDR3 protein. The sample shows some 9,900 distinct CDR3 sequences, roughly 85% of them seen only once. Germline CDR1 KGHSH, CDR2 LQKENI. This CDR3 is 14 amino acids long. Trimming pared 6 bases from V and 7 bases from J, leaving 15 bases between. This specimen was T cells from blood (PBMCs), unsorted or a sorted subset (not recorded which), taken before or after yellow fever vaccination (not recorded which). The receptor's source is a woman in her late teens or twenties who received the yellow fever vaccine. The chain has TRBV18 and TRBJ1-4; D is unresolved. Here the CDR3 reads CASSPIIQTEKLFF. DNA for the CDR3: TGTGCCAGCTCCCCAATCATCCAGACTGAAAAACTGTTTTTT. The whole variable domain, remainder taken from reference TRBV18 and TRBJ1-4, is NAGVMQNPRHLVRRRGQEARLRCSPMKGHSHVYWYRQLPEEGLKFMVYLQKENIIDESGMPKERFSAEFPKEGPSILRIQQVVRGDSAAYFCASSPIIQTEKLFFGSGTQLSVL.